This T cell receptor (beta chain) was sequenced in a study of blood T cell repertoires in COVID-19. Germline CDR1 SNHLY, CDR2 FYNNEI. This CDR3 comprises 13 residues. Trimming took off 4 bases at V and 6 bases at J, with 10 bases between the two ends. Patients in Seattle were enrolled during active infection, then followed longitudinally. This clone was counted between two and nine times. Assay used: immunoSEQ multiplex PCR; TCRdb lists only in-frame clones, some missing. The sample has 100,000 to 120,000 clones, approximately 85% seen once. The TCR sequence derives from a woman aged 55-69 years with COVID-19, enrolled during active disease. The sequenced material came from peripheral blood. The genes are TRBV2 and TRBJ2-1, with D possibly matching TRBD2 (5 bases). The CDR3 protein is CASSVGVPNEQFF. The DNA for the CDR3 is TGTGCCAGCAGTGTCGGGGTTCCCAATGAGCAGTTCTTC. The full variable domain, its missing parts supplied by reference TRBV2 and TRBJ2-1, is EPEVTQTPSHQVTQMGQEVILRCVPISNHLYFYWYRQILGQKVEFLVSFYNNEISEKSEIFDDQFSVERPDGSNFTLKIRSTKLEDSAMYFCASSVGVPNEQFFGPGTRLTVL.